This entry lists 31 T cell receptor beta chains sequenced from one sample in a study of T cell responses to AZD1222 COVID-19 vaccine. Method: immunoSEQ multiplex PCR; TCRdb's copy keeps in-frame clones and lacks some. The profile shows roughly 130,000 clones, 90% to 95% of them singletons. The sequencing here drew on peripheral blood, taken on day 0 of AZD1222 vaccination. These receptors were taken from an adult in good health.

The chain links TRBV18 to TRBJ1-1; D is unresolved. This CDR3 contains 12 residues. V was pared by 0 bases and J by 8 bases, with 7 bases between. Germline V CDR1 and CDR2: KGHSH, LQKENI. This chain's CDR3 is CASSPPMGEAFF. The CDR3 region has the DNA TGTGCCAGCTCACCACCGATGGGGGAAGCTTTCTTT.

V usage is TRBV6-2 or TRBV6-3 and J usage is TRBJ2-1; D perhaps matches TRBD2 (5 bases). Trimming took 5 bases from V and 3 from J, leaving 14 bases between them. There are 15 residues in the CDR3. Germline V gene data show CDR1 as MNHEY and CDR2 as SVGEGT. CDR3 amino acids: CASSRTPRDYNEQFF. In nucleotides, the CDR3 is TGTGCCAGCAGTCGGACGCCGAGGGACTACAATGAGCAGTTCTTC.

The rearrangement uses TRBV10-1 and TRBJ1-5; a possible D gene is TRBD1 (6 bases). CDR3 length: 13 amino acids. V lost 0 bases and J lost 10, with 10 bases in between. The germline V gene has CDR1 WNHNN and CDR2 SYGVQD (reference sequence). DNA for the CDR3: TGCGCCAGCAGTGAGTCGAAGGACAGACCCCAGCATTTT. This gives the protein CASSESKDRPQHF.

J is TRBJ2-5 and V is TRBV20-1; D not certain. The CDR3 contains 11 residues. Trimming pared 2 bases from V and 5 bases from J, leaving 6 bases between. Looked up from germline, CDR1 is DFQATT and CDR2 is SNEGSKA (reference sequence). The CDR3 sequence: CSARLRETQYF. The CDR3 nucleotides read TGCAGTGCTAGACTTAGGGAGACCCAGTACTTC.

This clone was detected only once. The chain carries TRBV6-4 and TRBJ2-1; TRBD2 might be the D (5 bases). Trimming shortened V by 6 bases and J by 1 base, and 13 bases separated the two germline ends. The germline gives CDR1 MRHNA, CDR2 SNTAGT. The CDR3 consists of 15 residues. CDR3 bases: TGTGCCAGCAGCCTGGACTGGCAATCCTACAATGAGCAGTTCTTC. It codes for CASSLDWQSYNEQFF.

The chain combines TRBV4-2 with TRBJ1-2; D unclear. The V and J ends lost 1 base and 6 bases respectively, with 18 bases between them. Germline CDR1 LGHNA, CDR2 YNFKEQ. This CDR3 spans 16 amino acids. In DNA form, the CDR3 reads TGTGCCAGCAGCCAAGGCGTGTCGGCGGAATGGGATGGCTACACCTTC. Amino acid sequence: CASSQGVSAEWDGYTF.

This clone is labeled as large. The V gene is TRBV7-9, the J gene TRBJ1-2; 8 bases are shared with TRBD1. Germline loops: CDR1 SEHNR, CDR2 FQNEAQ (reference sequence). The junction had 9 bases not matched to a gene; V was cut back by 5 bases and J by 4 bases. CDR3 length: 15 residues. The CDR3, as DNA: TGTGCCAGCAGCCCTCCCGGACAGGGCTTCTATGGCTACACCTTC. Protein product: CASSPPGQGFYGYTF.

The chain employs TRBV10-3 and TRBJ2-2; no reliable D call. Germline assignment: CDR1 ENHRY and CDR2 SYGVKD. With 2 bases removed from V and 7 bases from J, the gap between germline ends came to 8 bases. The length of the CDR3 is 13 residues. CDR3 in amino acids: CAISEGNGGELFF. DNA of the CDR3: TGTGCCATCAGTGAGGGTAACGGCGGGGAGCTGTTTTTT.

The chain recombines TRBV3-1 (or the pseudogene TRBV3-2) with TRBJ2-4, with unresolved D. V lost 0 bases, J lost 14 bases, and 8 bases lay in between. There are 11 residues in the CDR3. Germline CDR1 and CDR2: LGHDT and YNNKEL (reference sequence). The CDR3 DNA is TGTGCCAGCAGCCAAGATAAGGCCAAGTACTTC. Translation gives CASSQDKAKYF.

The chain employs TRBV27 and TRBJ1-2; D remains unclear. V lost 5 bases to trimming and J lost 8 bases, with 9 bases between them. CDR1 is MNHEY, CDR2 SMNVEV, per germline (reference sequence). The CDR3 loop spans 11 amino acids. The CDR3: CASSPNWGYTF. The CDR3 coding sequence is TGTGCCAGCAGTCCGAATTGGGGCTACACCTTC.

This chain uses TRBV5-6 with TRBJ1-5, with D unresolved. The germline CDR1 and CDR2 sequences are SGHDT and YYEEEE. Deletions cut 0 bases from V and 7 bases from J, with 8 bases between. The CDR3 is 13 residues long. The CDR3 DNA follows: TGTGCCAGCAGCTTGGGGTGGGAACAGCCCCAGCATTTT. This gives the protein CASSLGWEQPQHF.

In its sample, this clone ranks as medium-sized. V is TRBV2 and J is TRBJ2-1; D gene unclear. Germline CDR1 SNHLY, CDR2 FYNNEI. CDR3 length: 12 residues. Trimming stripped 4 bases from V and 7 bases from J, with 8 bases between. CDR3 bases: TGTGCCAGCAGTGTTGGGTTTAATGAGCAGTTCTTC. It codes for CASSVGFNEQFF.

V usage is TRBV15 and J usage is TRBJ1-2; TRBD1 matches at 8 bases. CDR1 and CDR2 (germline): LNHNV, YYDKDF (reference sequence). J gave up 7 bases and V 6 bases, and 7 bases lay outside the gene matches. The CDR3 extends over 13 amino acids. Here the CDR3 reads CATRGGDRRGYTF. The CDR3, as DNA: TGTGCCACCAGGGGGGGGGACAGGCGTGGCTACACCTTC.

The rearrangement uses TRBV6-5 and TRBJ1-5; D is ambiguous. The germline CDR1 and CDR2 sequences are MNHEY and SVGAGI. Trimming took off 0 bases at V and 5 bases at J, with 5 bases between the two ends. The CDR3 has 13 residues. The CDR3, as DNA: TGTGCCAGCAGTTACTCCGGGGATCAGCCCCAGCATTTT. Residues: CASSYSGDQPQHF.

This clone has only one observation. The gene calls are TRBV2 and TRBJ1-3; 8 positions agree with TRBD1. CDR3 size: 14 residues. The germline V gene has CDR1 SNHLY and CDR2 FYNNEI. V lost 7 bases to trimming and J lost 4 bases; unmatched junction nucleotides: 6. The CDR3 spells CASTIGTGGNTIYF. CDR3 in DNA: TGTGCCAGCACCATAGGGACAGGAGGAAACACCATATATTTT.

This chain uses TRBV30 with TRBJ2-7; D ambiguous. V lost 1 base to trimming and J lost 6 bases, with 10 bases between them. Germline assignment: CDR1 GTSNPN and CDR2 SVGIG (reference sequence). There are 12 residues in the CDR3. The CDR3, as DNA: TGTGCCTGGAGTGGCTCGCCCAGCGAGCAGTACTTC. Translating it yields CAWSGSPSEQYF.

This clone appeared a single time. The chain joins TRBV10-3 to TRBJ1-1; 8 bases match TRBD1. Germline trimming cut 8 bases from V and 5 bases from J; bases unmatched to any gene: 10. CDR3 length: 14 residues. Germline-derived CDR1 and CDR2 are ENHRY and SYGVKD. As DNA, the CDR3 is TGTGCCATCCGCCCAGGGGGCGCGGAGACTGAAGCTTTCTTT. Translated: CAIRPGGAETEAFF.

On this clone: The limits of the CDR3 on the DNA are not certain, so only TCRdb's listed CDR3 is given. The chain employs TRBV27 and TRBJ2-1; the table's D call, TRBD2, has no DNA check behind it. The CDR3 is 14 residues long, counting both termini. Germline lookup yields CDR1 MNHEY and CDR2 SMNVEV (reference sequence). The CDR3 is CASSTSLGDNEQFF.

In this sample, this clone turned up once. The chain employs TRBV27 and TRBJ2-6; D may be TRBD1 (6 bases). V dropped 6 bases and J dropped 0 bases, with 9 bases sitting between them. Germline V lookup: CDR1 MNHEY, CDR2 SMNVEV (reference sequence). The CDR3 has 15 residues. The CDR3 loop reads CASRTGRSGANVLTF. The CDR3 bases are TGTGCCAGCAGAACAGGGCGCTCTGGGGCCAACGTCCTGACTTTC.

The gene calls are TRBV7-9 and TRBJ1-4; perhaps TRBD1 as D (6 bases). This CDR3 comprises 17 residues. Trimming left V 6 bases short and J 0 bases short, with 17 bases between. Germline loops: CDR1 SEHNR, CDR2 FQNEAQ (reference sequence). The CDR3: CASSFPVRGATNEKLFF. CDR3 DNA: TGTGCCAGCAGTTTCCCGGTGAGGGGGGCAACTAATGAAAAACTGTTTTTT. The whole variable domain, filled in from reference TRBV7-9 and TRBJ1-4, reads DTGVSQNPRHKITKRGQNVTFRCDPISEHNRLYWYRQTLGQGPEFLTYFQNEAQLEKSRLLSDRFSAERPKGSFSTLEIQRTEQGDSAMYLCASSFPVRGATNEKLFFGSGTQLSVL.

The V gene is TRBV7-9, the J gene TRBJ1-1; weak D call: TRBD1 (5 bases). The CDR3 covers 14 residues. Deletions cut 3 bases from V and 4 bases from J, with 12 bases between. Germline-derived CDR1 and CDR2 are SEHNR and FQNEAQ (reference sequence). CDR3: CASSFTAGLTEAFF. The CDR3 DNA is TGTGCCAGCAGCTTTACTGCGGGACTCACTGAAGCTTTCTTT.

This sequence joins TRBV5-6 and TRBJ1-2; no clear D. The ends were cut back, 4 bases at V and 5 bases at J, with 21 bases in the middle. This CDR3 has 16 residues. Germline V gene data show CDR1 as SGHDT and CDR2 as YYEEEE. The CDR3 protein is CASSPSPAPDSYGYTF. Written as DNA, the CDR3 is TGTGCCAGCAGCCCGTCCCCCGCACCCGACTCTTATGGCTACACCTTC.

This rearrangement joins TRBV27 to TRBJ1-5; D is unclear. Germline assignment: CDR1 MNHEY and CDR2 SMNVEV (reference sequence). CDR3 length equals 16 residues. The germline V and J ends were trimmed by 1 base and 2 bases, with 12 bases remaining between them. CDR3 bases: TGTGCCAGCAGTTTATTGGCAGGCGGAGGCAATCAGCCCCAGCATTTT. Protein: CASSLLAGGGNQPQHF.

This chain uses TRBV10-1 with TRBJ2-2; TRBD1 matches at 7 bases. CDR1 and CDR2 (germline): WNHNN, SYGVQD (reference sequence). V shed 5 bases, J shed 4 bases, and the junction held 7 bases outside the gene matches. This CDR3 contains 15 residues. The CDR3 DNA follows: TGCGCCAGCAGTCGCAACAGGGGCGCCACCGGGGAGCTGTTTTTT. Its translation is CASSRNRGATGELFF.

The DNA of the CDR3 is TGTGCCAGTAGACCCTCGACAGTGGACTCACCCCTCCACTTT. It is translated as CASRPSTVDSPLHF. The chain couples TRBV19 to TRBJ1-6; maybe TRBD1 (5 bases). Germline CDR1 reads LNHDA; CDR2 reads SQIVND (reference sequence). Trimming pared 6 bases from V and 10 bases from J, leaving 16 bases between. This CDR3 is built from 14 residues.

This chain links TRBV29-1 with TRBJ2-1; 10 bases match TRBD2. This CDR3 comprises 14 residues. Germline CDR1 SQVTM, CDR2 ANQGSEA. J gave up 9 bases and V 1 base, and 6 bases lay outside the gene matches. CDR3 region: CSVEGLAGVIEQFF. Here the CDR3 DNA reads TGCAGCGTTGAAGGGCTAGCGGGAGTAATTGAGCAGTTCTTC.

This rearrangement joins TRBV5-1 to TRBJ1-1; no firm D call. Per the germline V gene, CDR1 is SGHRS and CDR2 is YFSETQ. The CDR3 loop spans 15 amino acids. Trimming removed 0 bases from V and 2 bases from J, with 11 bases in between. CDR3 in amino acids: CASSLASAANTEAFF. The DNA of the CDR3 is TGCGCCAGCAGCTTGGCGTCGGCAGCAAACACTGAAGCTTTCTTT.

V gene TRBV5-1 combines with J gene TRBJ1-2; D unclear. V was clipped by 6 bases and J by 4 bases, with 13 bases between them. Germline values: CDR1 SGHRS, CDR2 YFSETQ. The CDR3 runs to 13 residues. DNA for the CDR3: TGCGCCAGCACCCCAGGCATGAGCTATGGCTACACCTTC. The encoded protein is CASTPGMSYGYTF.

The V gene is TRBV10-3, the J gene TRBJ2-3; 8 bases are a match to TRBD2. The germline gives CDR1 ENHRY, CDR2 SYGVKD. V shed 7 bases and J 5 bases; nucleotides not matched to a gene: 11. The CDR3 runs to 15 residues. The CDR3 coding sequence is TGTGCCATCACCCCGGGGGGGAGCGGGAGAGATACGCAGTATTTT. It codes for CAITPGGSGRDTQYF.

The chain has TRBV6-5 and TRBJ1-1; D possibly corresponds to TRBD1 (6 bases). This CDR3 is 14 amino acids long. CDR1 and CDR2 from the germline V gene are MNHEY and SVGAGI. The V end lost 6 bases, the J end lost 1 base, and 12 bases lay between the germline ends. CDR3 bases: TGTGCCAGCAGCCTACAGGGTAAGAACACTGAAGCTTTCTTT. It yields the protein CASSLQGKNTEAFF.

CDR3 residues: CAISGGENTGELFF. CDR3 nucleotides: TGTGCCATCAGTGGGGGAGAGAACACCGGGGAGCTGTTTTTT. The chain employs TRBV10-3 and TRBJ2-2; D perhaps matches TRBD2 (5 bases). Trimming shortened V by 4 bases and J by 1 base, and 7 bases separated the two germline ends. Germline CDR1 reads ENHRY; CDR2 reads SYGVKD. The CDR3 runs 14 residues.